These 6 T cell receptor beta chains came from one sample sequenced in a study of T cells in Graves' hyperthyroidism and ophthalmopathy. Amplified regions were TCR beta CDR3 sequences from RNA transcripts. Using the HTBI primer set, a first-round RT-PCR was run on the TCR CDR3. TCRdb reanalysed the multiplex PCR reads using MiXCR and keeps one entry per CDR3 protein. The sample has around 350,000 distinct CDR3 sequences, approximately 19% seen once. The sequencing input was blood. Receptors originate from a woman between 18 and 30 years old with Graves' hyperthyroidism.

The chain joins TRBV9 to TRBJ1-2; the match to TRBD1 covers 7 bases. The V gene's germline CDR1 is SGDLS and CDR2 YYNGEE. CDR3 length: 14 residues. Trimming removed 6 bases from V and 5 bases from J; junction bases left unmatched: 10. CDR3 residues: CASTRDSPGYGYTF. The CDR3 DNA follows: TGTGCCAGCACCAGGGACAGTCCCGGGTATGGCTACACCTTC. Looking up the rest from reference TRBV9 and TRBJ1-2 gives the full variable domain: DSGVTQTPKHLITATGQRVTLRCSPRSGDLSVYWYQQSLDQGLQFLIQYYNGEERAKGNILERFSAQQFPDLHSELNLSSLELGDSALYFCASTRDSPGYGYTFGSGTRLTVV.

This clonotype was seen repeatedly, ten times or more. The chain has TRBV29-1 and TRBJ2-7, with a possible D match to TRBD1 (5 bases). The CDR3 covers 14 residues. Germline CDR1 SQVTM, CDR2 ANQGSEA. Trimming took off 6 bases at V and 6 bases at J, with 21 bases between the two ends. The CDR3 DNA reads TGCAGCGTACGCCGCGACAGCCGTCAGGGCGAGCAGTACTTC. Translating it yields CSVRRDSRQGEQYF.

This clonotype has a count of ten or more. The CDR3 protein is CAWDRSKNTEAFF. CDR3 DNA: TGTGCCTGGGACAGGAGTAAGAACACTGAAGCTTTCTTT. The chain employs TRBV30 and TRBJ1-1, with a weak D call TRBD1 (6 bases). The V end was cut by 5 bases, the J end by 1 base, with 11 bases between. The germline CDR1 and CDR2 sequences are GTSNPN and SVGIG (reference sequence). This CDR3 has 13 amino acids.

The table lists this clonotype with many counts. The V gene is TRBV12-3 or TRBV12-4, the J gene TRBJ2-5; D not resolved. Deletions cut 3 bases from V and 1 base from J, with 6 bases between. The CDR3 totals 13 residues. CDR3 residues: CASSFATQETQYF. For the CDR3, the DNA is TGTGCCAGCAGTTTTGCCACCCAAGAGACCCAGTACTTC.

This clonotype appeared many times. This sequence joins TRBV18 and TRBJ2-6; 9 bases match TRBD2. Looked up from germline, CDR1 is KGHSH and CDR2 is LQKENI. The CDR3 is made up of 16 amino acids. V shed 2 bases, J shed 3 bases, and the junction held 2 bases outside the gene matches. The CDR3 nucleotides read TGTGCCAGCTCACCAAAGCGGGGGGTTGGGGCCAACGTCCTGACTTTC. This codes for CASSPKRGVGANVLTF.

This clonotype has only a few counts. The V gene is TRBV6-2 or TRBV6-3, the J gene TRBJ2-6; TRBD1 matches at 10 bases. Germline lookup yields CDR1 MNHEY and CDR2 SVGEGT. Losses at the gene ends were 5 bases for V and 3 bases for J; bases not matched to a gene: 10. CDR3 length: 18 residues. The CDR3 coding sequence is TGTGCCAGCAGTACGACAGGGGGCTCCATGGGTGGGGCCAACGTCCTGACTTTC. Protein product: CASSTTGGSMGGANVLTF.